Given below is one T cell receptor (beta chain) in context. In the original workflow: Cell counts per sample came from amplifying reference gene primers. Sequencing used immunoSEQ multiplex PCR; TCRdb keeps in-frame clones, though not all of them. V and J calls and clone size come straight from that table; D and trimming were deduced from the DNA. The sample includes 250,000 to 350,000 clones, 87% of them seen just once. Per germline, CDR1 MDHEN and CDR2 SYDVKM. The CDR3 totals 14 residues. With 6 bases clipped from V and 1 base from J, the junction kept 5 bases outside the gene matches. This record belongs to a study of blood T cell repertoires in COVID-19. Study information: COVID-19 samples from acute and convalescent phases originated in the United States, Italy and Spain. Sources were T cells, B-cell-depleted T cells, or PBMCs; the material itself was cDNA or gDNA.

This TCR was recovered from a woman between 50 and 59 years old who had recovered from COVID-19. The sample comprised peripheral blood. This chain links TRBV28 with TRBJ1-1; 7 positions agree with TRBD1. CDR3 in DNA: TGTGCCAGCAGGAGGAGACAGGGGAACACTGAAGCTTTCTTT. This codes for CASRRRQGNTEAFF.